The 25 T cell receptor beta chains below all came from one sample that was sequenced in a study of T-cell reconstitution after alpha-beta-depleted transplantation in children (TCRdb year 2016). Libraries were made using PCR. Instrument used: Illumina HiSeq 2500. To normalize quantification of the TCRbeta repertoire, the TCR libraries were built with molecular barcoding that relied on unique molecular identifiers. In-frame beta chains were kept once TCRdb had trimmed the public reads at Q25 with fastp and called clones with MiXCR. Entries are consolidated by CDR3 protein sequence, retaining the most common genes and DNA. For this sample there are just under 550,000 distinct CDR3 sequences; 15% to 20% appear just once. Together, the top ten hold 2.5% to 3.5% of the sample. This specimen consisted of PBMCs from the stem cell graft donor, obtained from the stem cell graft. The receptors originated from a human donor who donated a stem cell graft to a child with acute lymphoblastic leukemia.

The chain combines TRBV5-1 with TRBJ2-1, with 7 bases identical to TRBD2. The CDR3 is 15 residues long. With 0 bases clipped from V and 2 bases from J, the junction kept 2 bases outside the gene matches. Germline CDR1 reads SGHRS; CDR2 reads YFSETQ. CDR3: CASSLGGRAYNEQFF. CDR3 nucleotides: TGCGCCAGCAGCTTGGGAGGGAGGGCCTACAATGAGCAGTTCTTC.

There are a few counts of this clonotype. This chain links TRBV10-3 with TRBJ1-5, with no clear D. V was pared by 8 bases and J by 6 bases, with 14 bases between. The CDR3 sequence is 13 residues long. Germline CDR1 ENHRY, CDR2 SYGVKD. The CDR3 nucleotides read TGTGCCATCGGTAGCCAAGTAGGTCAGCCCCAGCATTTT. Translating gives CAIGSQVGQPQHF.

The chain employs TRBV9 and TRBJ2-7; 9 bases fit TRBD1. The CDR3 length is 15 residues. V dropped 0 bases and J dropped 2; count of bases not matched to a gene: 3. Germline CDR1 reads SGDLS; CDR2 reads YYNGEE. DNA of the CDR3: TGTGCCAGCAGCGTAGGGGACAGGGCCGCCTACGAGCAGTACTTC. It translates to CASSVGDRAAYEQYF.

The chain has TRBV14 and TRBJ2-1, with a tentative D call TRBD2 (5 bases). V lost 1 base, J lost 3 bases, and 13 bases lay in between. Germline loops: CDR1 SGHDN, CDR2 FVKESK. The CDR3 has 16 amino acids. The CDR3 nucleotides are TGTGCCAGCAGCCAAGGTCCCCGGACTCTCTACAATGAGCAGTTCTTC. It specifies CASSQGPRTLYNEQFF.

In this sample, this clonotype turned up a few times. CDR3 residues: CASSLNAGTGGGGEQFF. The CDR3 coding sequence is TGCGCCAGCAGCTTAAACGCAGGGACAGGGGGTGGTGGTGAGCAGTTCTTC. The V gene is TRBV5-1, the J gene TRBJ2-1; TRBD1 aligns across 11 bases. Germline V CDR1 and CDR2: SGHRS, YFSETQ. The junction had 13 bases not matched to a gene; V was cut back by 2 bases and J by 9 bases. The CDR3 consists of 17 residues. Full variable domain (rest looked up from reference TRBV5-1 and TRBJ2-1): KAGVTQTPRYLIKTRGQQVTLSCSPISGHRSVSWYQQTPGQGLQFLFEYFSETQRNKGNFPGRFSGRQFSNSRSEMNVSTLELGDSALYLCASSLNAGTGGGGEQFFGPGTRLTVL.

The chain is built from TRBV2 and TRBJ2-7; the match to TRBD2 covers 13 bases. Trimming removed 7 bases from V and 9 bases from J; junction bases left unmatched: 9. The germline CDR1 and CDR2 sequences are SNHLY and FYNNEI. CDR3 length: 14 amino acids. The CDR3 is CASTRTSGSTGQYF. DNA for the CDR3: TGTGCCAGCACAAGGACTAGCGGGAGTACTGGGCAGTACTTC. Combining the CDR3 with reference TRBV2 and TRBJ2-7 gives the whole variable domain EPEVTQTPSHQVTQMGQEVILRCVPISNHLYFYWYRQILGQKVEFLVSFYNNEISEKSEIFDDQFSVERPDGSNFTLKIRSTKLEDSAMYFCASTRTSGSTGQYFGPGTRLTVT.

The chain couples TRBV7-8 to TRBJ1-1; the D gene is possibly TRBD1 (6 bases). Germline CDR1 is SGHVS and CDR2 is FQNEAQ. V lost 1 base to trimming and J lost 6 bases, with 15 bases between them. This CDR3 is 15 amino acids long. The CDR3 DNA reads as TGTGCCAGCAGCTTAGAACGCAGGGGATACCCTGAAGCTTTCTTT. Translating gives CASSLERRGYPEAFF. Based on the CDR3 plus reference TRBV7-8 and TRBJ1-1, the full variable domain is GAGVSQSPRYKVAKRGQDVALRCDPISGHVSLFWYQQALGQGPEFLTYFQNEAQLDKSGLPSDRFFAERPEGSVSTLKIQRTQQEDSAVYLCASSLERRGYPEAFFGQGTRLTVV.

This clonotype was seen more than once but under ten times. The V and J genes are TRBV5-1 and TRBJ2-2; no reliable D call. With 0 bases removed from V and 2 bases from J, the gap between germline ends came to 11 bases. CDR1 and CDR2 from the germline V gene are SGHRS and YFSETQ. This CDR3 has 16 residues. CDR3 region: CASSLGHPLNTGELFF. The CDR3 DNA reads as TGCGCCAGCAGCTTGGGACATCCTTTAAACACCGGGGAGCTGTTTTTT.

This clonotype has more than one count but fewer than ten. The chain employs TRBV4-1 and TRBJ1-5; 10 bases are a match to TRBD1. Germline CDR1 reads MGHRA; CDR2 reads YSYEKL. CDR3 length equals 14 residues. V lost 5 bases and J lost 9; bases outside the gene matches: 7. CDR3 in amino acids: CASSARDRGLPQHF. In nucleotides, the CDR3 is TGCGCCAGCAGCGCCCGGGACAGGGGTCTGCCCCAGCATTTT.

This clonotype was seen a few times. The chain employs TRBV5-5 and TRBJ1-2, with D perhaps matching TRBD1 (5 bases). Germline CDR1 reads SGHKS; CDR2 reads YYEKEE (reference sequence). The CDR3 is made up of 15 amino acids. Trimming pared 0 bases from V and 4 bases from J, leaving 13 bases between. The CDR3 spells CASSLALDSAYGYTF. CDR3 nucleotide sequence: TGTGCCAGCAGCTTGGCTCTAGACAGCGCCTATGGCTACACCTTC.

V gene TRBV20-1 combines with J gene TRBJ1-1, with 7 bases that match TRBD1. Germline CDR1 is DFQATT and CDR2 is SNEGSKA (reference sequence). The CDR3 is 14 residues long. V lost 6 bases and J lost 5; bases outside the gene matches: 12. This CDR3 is CSAITPTGLTEAFF. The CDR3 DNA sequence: TGCAGTGCCATAACACCGACAGGGCTAACTGAAGCTTTCTTT.

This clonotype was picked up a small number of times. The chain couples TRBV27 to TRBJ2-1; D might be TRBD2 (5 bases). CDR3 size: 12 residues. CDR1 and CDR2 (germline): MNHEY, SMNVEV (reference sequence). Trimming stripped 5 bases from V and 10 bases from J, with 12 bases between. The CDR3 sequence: CASSPGLPEQFF. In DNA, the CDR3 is TGTGCCAGCAGTCCCGGACTGCCAGAGCAGTTCTTC.

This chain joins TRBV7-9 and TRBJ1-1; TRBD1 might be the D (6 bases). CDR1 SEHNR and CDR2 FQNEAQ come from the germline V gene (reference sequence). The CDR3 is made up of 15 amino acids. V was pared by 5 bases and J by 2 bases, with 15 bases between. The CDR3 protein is CASSPRTVANTEAFF. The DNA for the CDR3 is TGTGCCAGCAGCCCTCGGACAGTAGCAAACACTGAAGCTTTCTTT.

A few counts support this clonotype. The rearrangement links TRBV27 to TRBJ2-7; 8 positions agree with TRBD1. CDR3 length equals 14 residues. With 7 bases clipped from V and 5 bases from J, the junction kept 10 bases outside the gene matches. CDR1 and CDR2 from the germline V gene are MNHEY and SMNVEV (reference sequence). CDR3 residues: CASTLRTGTHEQYF. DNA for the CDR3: TGTGCCAGCACCCTAAGGACAGGGACCCACGAGCAGTACTTC.

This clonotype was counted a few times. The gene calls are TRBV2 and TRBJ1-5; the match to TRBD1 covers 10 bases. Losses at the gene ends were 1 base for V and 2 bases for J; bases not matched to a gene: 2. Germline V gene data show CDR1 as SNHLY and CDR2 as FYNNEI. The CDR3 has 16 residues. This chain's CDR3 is CASSEGQGAGNQPQHF. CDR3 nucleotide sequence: TGTGCCAGCAGTGAAGGACAGGGGGCTGGCAATCAGCCCCAGCATTTT.

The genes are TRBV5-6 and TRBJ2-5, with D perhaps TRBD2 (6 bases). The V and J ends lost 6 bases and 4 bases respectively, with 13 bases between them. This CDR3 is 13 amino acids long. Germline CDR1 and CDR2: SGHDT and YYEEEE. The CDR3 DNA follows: TGTGCCAGCACCTCGGGAGTCTCAGAGACCCAGTACTTC. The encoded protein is CASTSGVSETQYF. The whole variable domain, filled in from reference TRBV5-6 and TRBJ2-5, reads DAGVTQSPTHLIKTRGQQVTLRCSPKSGHDTVSWYQQALGQGPQFIFQYYEEEERQRGNFPDRFSGHQFPNYSSELNVNALLLGDSALYLCASTSGVSETQYFGPGTRLLVL.

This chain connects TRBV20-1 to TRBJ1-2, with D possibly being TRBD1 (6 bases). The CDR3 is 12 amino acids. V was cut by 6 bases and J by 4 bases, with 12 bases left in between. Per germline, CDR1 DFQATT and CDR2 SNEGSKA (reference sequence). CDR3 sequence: CSARRGPYGYTF. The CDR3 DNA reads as TGCAGTGCCAGGCGGGGGCCCTATGGCTACACCTTC.

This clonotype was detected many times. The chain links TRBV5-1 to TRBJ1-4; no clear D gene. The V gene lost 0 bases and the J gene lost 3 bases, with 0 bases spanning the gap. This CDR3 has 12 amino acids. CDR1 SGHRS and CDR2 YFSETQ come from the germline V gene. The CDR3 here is CASSLANEKLFF. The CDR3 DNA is TGCGCCAGCAGCTTGGCTAATGAAAAACTGTTTTTT.

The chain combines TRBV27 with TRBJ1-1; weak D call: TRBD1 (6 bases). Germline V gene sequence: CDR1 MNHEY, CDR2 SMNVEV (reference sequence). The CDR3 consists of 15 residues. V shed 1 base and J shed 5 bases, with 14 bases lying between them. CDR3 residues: CASSLWARGGTEAFF. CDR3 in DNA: TGTGCCAGCAGTTTATGGGCCAGGGGAGGGACTGAAGCTTTCTTT.

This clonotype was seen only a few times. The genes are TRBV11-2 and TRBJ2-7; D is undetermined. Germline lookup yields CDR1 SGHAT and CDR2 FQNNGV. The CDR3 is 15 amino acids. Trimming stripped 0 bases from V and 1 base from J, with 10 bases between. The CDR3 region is CASSLDGQPSYEQYF. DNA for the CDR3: TGTGCCAGCAGCTTAGATGGTCAGCCTTCCTACGAGCAGTACTTC.

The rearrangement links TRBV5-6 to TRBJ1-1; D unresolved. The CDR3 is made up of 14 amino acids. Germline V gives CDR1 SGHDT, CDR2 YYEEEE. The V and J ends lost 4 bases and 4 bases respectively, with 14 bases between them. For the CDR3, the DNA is TGTGCCAGCAGCCTGACCCCGGAGAGCACTGAAGCTTTCTTT. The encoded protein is CASSLTPESTEAFF. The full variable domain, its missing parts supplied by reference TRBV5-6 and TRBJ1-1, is DAGVTQSPTHLIKTRGQQVTLRCSPKSGHDTVSWYQQALGQGPQFIFQYYEEEERQRGNFPDRFSGHQFPNYSSELNVNALLLGDSALYLCASSLTPESTEAFFGQGTRLTVV.

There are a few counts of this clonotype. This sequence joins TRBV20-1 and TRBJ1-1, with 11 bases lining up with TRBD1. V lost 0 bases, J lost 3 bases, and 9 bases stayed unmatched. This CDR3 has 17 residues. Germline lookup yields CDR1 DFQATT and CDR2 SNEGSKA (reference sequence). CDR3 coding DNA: TGCAGTGCTAGAGATGGTTCCGGGACAGGGGGACACACTGAAGCTTTCTTT. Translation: CSARDGSGTGGHTEAFF.

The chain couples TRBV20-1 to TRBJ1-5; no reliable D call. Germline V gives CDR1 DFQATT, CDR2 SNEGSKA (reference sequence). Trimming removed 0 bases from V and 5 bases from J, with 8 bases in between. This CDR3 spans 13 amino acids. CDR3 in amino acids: CSARDVGDQPQHF. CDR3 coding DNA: TGCAGTGCTAGAGATGTGGGCGATCAGCCCCAGCATTTT.

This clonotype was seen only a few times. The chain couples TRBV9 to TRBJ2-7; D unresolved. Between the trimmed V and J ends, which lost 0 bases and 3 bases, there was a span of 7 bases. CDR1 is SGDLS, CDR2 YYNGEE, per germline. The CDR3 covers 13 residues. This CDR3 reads CASSVAPHYEQYF. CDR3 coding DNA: TGTGCCAGCAGCGTAGCTCCTCACTACGAGCAGTACTTC.

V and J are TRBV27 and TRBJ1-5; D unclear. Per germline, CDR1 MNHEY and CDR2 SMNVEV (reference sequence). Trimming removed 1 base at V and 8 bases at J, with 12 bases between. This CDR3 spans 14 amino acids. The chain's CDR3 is CASSLWSRGEPQHF. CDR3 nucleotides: TGTGCCAGCAGTTTATGGTCCCGGGGTGAGCCCCAGCATTTT.